What follows are 19 T cell receptor beta chains derived from one specimen sequenced in a study of T cells after yellow fever vaccination. TCRdb reprocessed the 5' RACE reads via MiXCR and lists one record per CDR3 protein. The data show tens of thousands of distinct CDR3 sequences, 7.3% seen once. The sample in question was CD8+ T cells sorted from PBMCs, obtained roughly 10 days after the first yellow fever vaccination. Every receptor here comes from a man younger than 35 who received the YFV17D yellow fever vaccine.

This clonotype has ten or more counts. The rearrangement links TRBV6-6 to TRBJ1-5; D remains ambiguous. V lost 2 bases and J lost 9, with 11 bases in between. Germline V gene lookup returns CDR1 MNHNY and CDR2 SVGAGI (reference sequence). This CDR3 comprises 13 residues. CDR3 protein: CASSYQWEGPQHF. Written as DNA, the CDR3 is TGTGCCAGCAGTTACCAATGGGAGGGGCCCCAGCATTTT.

This clonotype was seen many times. The chain carries TRBV27 and TRBJ2-7; D perhaps matches TRBD1 (7 bases). The CDR3 contains 14 residues. In germline, CDR1 is MNHEY, CDR2 SMNVEV (reference sequence). Trimming took off 6 bases at V and 3 bases at J, with 15 bases between the two ends. CDR3 in amino acids: CASSPTGEVYEQYV. CDR3 nucleotide sequence: TGTGCCAGCAGCCCCACAGGGGAGGTCTACGAGCAGTACGTC.

This clonotype was counted many times. This chain joins TRBV12-3 or TRBV12-4 and TRBJ2-5; D uncertain. The CDR3 extends over 13 amino acids. The germline V and J ends were trimmed by 10 bases and 4 bases, with 16 bases remaining between them. DNA of the CDR3: TGTGCCACCACCATGGGGTCCCCAGAGACCCAGTACTTC. Residues: CATTMGSPETQYF.

This clonotype has ten or more counts. The rearrangement links TRBV10-3 to TRBJ1-1; TRBD1 agrees at 8 bases. CDR1 and CDR2 from the germline V gene are ENHRY and SYGVKD. Germline trimming cut 8 bases from V and 7 bases from J; bases unmatched to any gene: 9. The CDR3 totals 13 residues. CDR3 residues: CAIVDRELGEAFF. As DNA, the CDR3 is TGTGCCATCGTGGACAGGGAGCTTGGTGAAGCTTTCTTT.

This clonotype was observed many times. The chain joins TRBV5-1 to TRBJ2-3; a weak D match, TRBD2 (6 bases). Germline V gene sequence: CDR1 SGHRS, CDR2 YFSETQ. This CDR3 has 15 amino acids. V lost 4 bases and J 2 bases, leaving 14 bases between the germline ends. CDR3 DNA sequence: TGCGCCAGCAGCAGCCGGGACTCTTTCACAGATACGCAGTATTTT. This gives the protein CASSSRDSFTDTQYF.

This clonotype occurred many times. The chain is built from TRBV7-9 and TRBJ2-1; 9 bases are a match to TRBD2. The V gene end was trimmed by 4 bases and the J gene end by 2 bases; junction bases not matched to a gene: 6. CDR1 and CDR2 (germline): SEHNR, FQNEAQ (reference sequence). The CDR3 runs 16 residues. The CDR3 region has the DNA TGTGCCAGCAGCTCCGCGGGGGGGCGACCCTACAATGAGCAGTTCTTC. Its protein is CASSSAGGRPYNEQFF. The complete variable domain, with remaining parts taken from reference TRBV7-9 and TRBJ2-1, reads DTGVSQNPRHKITKRGQNVTFRCDPISEHNRLYWYRQTLGQGPEFLTYFQNEAQLEKSRLLSDRFSAERPKGSFSTLEIQRTEQGDSAMYLCASSSAGGRPYNEQFFGPGTRLTVL.

In its sample, this clonotype was seen many times. The chain recombines TRBV12-3 or TRBV12-4 with TRBJ1-1, with D possibly matching TRBD1 (6 bases). Trimming removed 4 bases from V and 6 bases from J, with 12 bases in between. The CDR3 contains 13 residues. The CDR3 sequence: CASSYYRDSEAFF. The CDR3 DNA sequence: TGTGCCAGCAGTTACTACAGGGATTCTGAAGCTTTCTTT.

This clonotype was seen only a few times. The conserved final phenylalanine or tryptophan is absent from the CDR3, which likely points to a read error. Because the CDR3's place on the DNA is in doubt, the DNA is left out and the CDR3 is given as listed by TCRdb. This chain joins TRBV9 and TRBJ2-7; the D call TRBD2 from the table was never checked on the DNA. The V gene's germline CDR1 is SGDLS and CDR2 YYNGEE. The CDR3 length equals 10 residues, ends included. CDR3 protein: CASSSRGGLA.

The table lists this clonotype with many counts. The chain uses TRBV25-1 and TRBJ2-1; TRBD2 might be the D (5 bases). The CDR3 is 12 amino acids. Germline CDR1 reads MGHDK; CDR2 reads SYGVNS. The V and J ends lost 6 bases and 8 bases respectively, with 11 bases between them. Here the CDR3 reads CASSTPGDEQFF. The CDR3 coding sequence is TGTGCCAGCAGCACACCCGGGGATGAGCAGTTCTTC.

J is TRBJ2-2 and V is TRBV5-4; D unclear. This CDR3 is built from 13 residues. In germline, CDR1 is SGHNT, CDR2 YYREEE (reference sequence). Between the trimmed V and J ends, which lost 0 bases and 7 bases, there was a span of 7 bases. The CDR3 nucleotides read TGTGCCAGCAGCTTGGTGGGAATCGGGGAGCTGTTTTTT. Its translation is CASSLVGIGELFF.

This clonotype showed up many times. The genes are TRBV7-2 and TRBJ1-5, with no clear D. Germline-derived CDR1 and CDR2 are SGHTA and FQGNSA. This CDR3 has 17 amino acids. The ends were cut back, 3 bases at V and 0 bases at J, with 15 bases in the middle. CDR3 region: CASSLRSDGYSNQPQHF. Here the CDR3 DNA reads TGTGCCAGCAGCTTGCGGTCGGACGGATATAGCAATCAGCCCCAGCATTTT.

The table lists this clonotype with a few counts. The chain joins TRBV19 to TRBJ1-4, with D possibly TRBD1 on 5 matching bases. The V end lost 6 bases, the J end lost 8 bases, and 16 bases lay between the germline ends. Per germline, CDR1 LNHDA and CDR2 SQIVND (reference sequence). This CDR3 has 14 amino acids. Here the CDR3 DNA reads TGTGCCAGTAGCACCGGGATTAGGGGCGAAAAACTGTTTTTT. It translates to CASSTGIRGEKLFF.

Only a few counts were recorded for this clonotype. The CDR3 DNA reads TGTGCCAGCAGCTCTATGAGGCGAGCGGGGGGCCGCGATGAGCAGTTCTTC. Protein product: CASSSMRRAGGRDEQFF. The chain has TRBV7-9 and TRBJ2-1; TRBD2 agrees at 9 bases. Germline V gives CDR1 SEHNR, CDR2 FQNEAQ (reference sequence). With 4 bases clipped from V and 8 bases from J, the junction kept 15 bases outside the gene matches. This CDR3 is 17 amino acids long.

This clonotype appeared many times. V usage is TRBV20-1 and J usage is TRBJ2-7; D possibly corresponds to TRBD1 (5 bases). The V and J ends lost 3 bases and 3 bases respectively, with 6 bases between them. Germline V gene sequence: CDR1 DFQATT, CDR2 SNEGSKA (reference sequence). The CDR3 length is 11 residues. DNA for the CDR3: TGCAGTGCTAGGGACAACTACGAGCAGTACTTC. Protein product: CSARDNYEQYF.

The rearrangement uses TRBV3-1 and TRBJ1-1; D unclear. Trimming pared 4 bases from V and 6 bases from J, leaving 15 bases between. The CDR3 has 14 amino acids. Germline CDR1 and CDR2: LGHDT and YNNKEL (reference sequence). The CDR3 coding sequence is TGTGCCAGCAGCCCCCTTGGTTTAATAGCTGAAGCTTTCTTT. This codes for CASSPLGLIAEAFF.

In its sample, this clonotype was seen a few times. The junction shows a germline mismatch at one end, possibly a read error. CDR3 region: CASSLNALSTDTQCF. In DNA form, the CDR3 reads TGTGCCAGCAGCTTAAACGCTCTAAGCACAGATACGCAGTGTTTT. V usage is TRBV7-3 and J usage is TRBJ2-3; D gene uncertain. The length of the CDR3 is 15 residues. The germline V gene has CDR1 SGHTA and CDR2 FQGTGA.

The CDR3 sequence is CASSSAAHNEKLFF. The CDR3 nucleotides are TGTGCCAGCAGTTCGGCAGCCCATAATGAAAAACTGTTTTTT. The chain links TRBV12-3 or TRBV12-4 to TRBJ1-4; D remains unclear. This CDR3 has 14 residues. Trimming removed 4 bases at V and 4 bases at J, with 10 bases between.

The chain recombines TRBV7-9 with TRBJ2-7, with D possibly matching TRBD1 (5 bases). Trimming cost V 1 base and J 6 bases, with 13 bases left between them. The CDR3 has 14 amino acids. CDR1 is SEHNR and CDR2 is FQNEAQ in the germline V gene (reference sequence). The CDR3 reads CASSLEGWGFEQYF. DNA of the CDR3: TGTGCCAGCAGCTTAGAGGGGTGGGGATTCGAGCAGTACTTC. The entire variable domain, with the rest obtained from reference TRBV7-9 and TRBJ2-7, is as follows: DTGVSQNPRHKITKRGQNVTFRCDPISEHNRLYWYRQTLGQGPEFLTYFQNEAQLEKSRLLSDRFSAERPKGSFSTLEIQRTEQGDSAMYLCASSLEGWGFEQYFGPGTRLTVT.

The chain links TRBV4-1 to TRBJ2-5; D unresolved. Trimming took 4 bases from V and 5 from J, leaving 23 bases between them. CDR3 length: 17 residues. Germline V gene sequence: CDR1 MGHRA, CDR2 YSYEKL. CDR3 DNA: TGCGCCAGCAGCCCCCTAACCCGGAACTCTGAATGGGAGACCCAGTACTTC. It yields the protein CASSPLTRNSEWETQYF.